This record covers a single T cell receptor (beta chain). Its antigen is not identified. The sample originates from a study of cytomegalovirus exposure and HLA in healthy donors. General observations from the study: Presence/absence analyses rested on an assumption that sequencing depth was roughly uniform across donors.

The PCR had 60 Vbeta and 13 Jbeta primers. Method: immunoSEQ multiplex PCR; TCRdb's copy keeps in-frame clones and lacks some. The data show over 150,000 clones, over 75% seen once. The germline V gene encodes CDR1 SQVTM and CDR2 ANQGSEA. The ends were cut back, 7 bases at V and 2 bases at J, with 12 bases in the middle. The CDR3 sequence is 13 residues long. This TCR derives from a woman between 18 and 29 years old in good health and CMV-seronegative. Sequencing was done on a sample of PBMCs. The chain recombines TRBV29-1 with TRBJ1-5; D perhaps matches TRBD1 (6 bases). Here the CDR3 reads CSAGGPGNQPQHF. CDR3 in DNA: TGCAGCGCCGGGGGGCCAGGCAATCAGCCCCAGCATTTT.